This TCR beta chain was recovered during a study of Graves' ophthalmopathy and Graves' hyperthyroidism. Ophthalmopathy donors' eye disease showed moderate-to-severe activity, CAS of at least 3, NOSPECS of at least 4 and duration under 3 months. RNA transcripts provided the template for amplifying TCR beta CDR3 regions. The authors performed first-round RT-PCR with HTBI primers and then a second-round multiplex PCR. TCRdb recomputed calls from the multiplex PCR reads with MiXCR, one row per CDR3 protein. The data show about 400,000 distinct CDR3 sequences, about 18% seen once. This clonotype was observed a few times. With 4 bases removed from V and 3 bases from J, the gap between germline ends came to 15 bases. This CDR3 is built from 15 residues. CDR1 and CDR2 from the germline V gene are MNHEY and SVGAGI.

Input material: peripheral blood. This receptor was obtained from a woman between 18 and 29 years old with Graves' ophthalmopathy. The chain combines TRBV6-5 with TRBJ1-2; tentatively, D is TRBD1 (5 bases). The CDR3 nucleotides are TGTGCCAGCAGTTTCGATTCAGGGAGCGACTATGGCTACACCTTC. Its protein product is CASSFDSGSDYGYTF.